These T cell receptor beta chains were read from a single sample in a study of identical twins. A single record per CDR3 protein comes from TCRdb applying MiXCR to the 5' RACE reads. This sample carries about 220,000 distinct CDR3 sequences, 6% to 9% of them seen once, and the ten largest clones take less than 2%. These data also formed part of another study, on yellow fever vaccine responses in identical twins.

Sequencing was carried out using memory (CD45RO+) T cells sorted from blood. The receptors derive from a woman younger than 30 in good health. CDR3s include the opening cysteine and the closing phenylalanine or tryptophan. D genes are given only for firm matches. A clone size is listed for some rows: how often the clone was seen (once, few, many), or a class if it is expanded.

j_call d_call clone_size v_call cdr3_nt cdr3_aa
TRBJ1-5 TRBD1 many TRBV6-2/TRBV6-3 TGTGCCAGCAGTTACGGGACAGGGGGTAGCAATCAGCCCCAGCATTTT CASSYGTGGSNQPQHF
TRBJ2-7 - many TRBV3-1 TGTGCCAGCAGCCGCCAGAATTACGAGCAGTACTTC CASSRQNYEQYF
TRBJ1-1 - many TRBV20-1 TGCAGTGCTGGCGGGCTCCGAAACACTGAAGCTTTCTTT CSAGGLRNTEAFF
TRBJ1-1 - few TRBV5-1 TGCGCCAGCAGCTTGGCGGGGCGAGGCACTGAAGCTTTCTTT CASSLAGRGTEAFF
TRBJ2-6 - - TRBV2 TGTGCCAGCAGTGACCGGGACACCTACTCTGGGGCCAACGTCCTGACTTTC CASSDRDTYSGANVLTF
TRBJ2-6 - many TRBV27 TGTGCCAGCAGTTTACTCTTATCTGGGGCCAACGTCCTGACTTTC CASSLLLSGANVLTF
TRBJ2-3 - many TRBV5-1 TGCGCCAGCAGCTTGGGCGAGATCACAGATACGCAGTATTTT CASSLGEITDTQYF
TRBJ1-3 - many TRBV7-9 TGTGCCAGCATAGAGAACGCTGGAAACACCATATATTTT CASIENAGNTIYF
TRBJ2-7 TRBD2 few TRBV27 TGTGCCAGCAGTTTGGCTAGCGGGGTTTTTCGGGAGCAGTACTTC CASSLASGVFREQYF
TRBJ2-7 TRBD1 few TRBV3-1 TGTGCCAGCTGCCAATCGGGGACAGGGCACTACGAGCAGTACTTC CASCQSGTGHYEQYF
TRBJ1-4 - many TRBV3-1 TGTGCCAGCAGCCTAACCTTTGAGAATGAAAAACTGTTTTTT CASSLTFENEKLFF
TRBJ2-3 - many TRBV29-1 TGCAGCGTTGCCACCCTCTCTAGCACAGATACGCAGTATTTT CSVATLSSTDTQYF
TRBJ2-7 - - TRBV29-1 TGCAGCGTTGTATCGACAGGACCCTACGAGCAGTACTTC CSVVSTGPYEQYF
TRBJ2-1 - - TRBV5-1 TGCGCCAGCAGCTTGGAAACGGGGAGAGGGTTCTTC CASSLETGRGFF
TRBJ1-5 - few TRBV6-1 TGTGCCAGCAGGTCCCAGGGACGGAGCAATCAGCCCCAGCATTTT CASRSQGRSNQPQHF
TRBJ2-1 - - TRBV25-1 TGTGCCAGCAGTGATACCTTCCCAAGCTCCTACAATGAGCAGTTCTTC CASSDTFPSSYNEQFF
TRBJ2-2 - - TRBV10-3 TGTGCCATCAGGGGAACCGGGACGGAGAACACCGGGGAGCTGTTTTTT CAIRGTGTENTGELFF
TRBJ1-3 - many TRBV9 TGTGCCAGCAGCGTAACGGTTGGAAACACCATATATTTT CASSVTVGNTIYF
TRBJ1-6 - many TRBV9 TGTGCCAGCAGCGCAAACAGGGCCGGCGGAAATTCACCCCTCCACTTT CASSANRAGGNSPLHF
TRBJ2-5 - - TRBV18 TGTGCCAGCTCACCACAGGTGCAAGAGACCCAGTACTTC CASSPQVQETQYF
TRBJ2-2 - few TRBV27 TGTGCCAGCAGTTTAGGGGGAATGGGCACCGGGGAGCTGTTTTTT CASSLGGMGTGELFF
TRBJ2-7 - few TRBV14 TGTGCCAGCAGCCAAGATCTCGCCAGGACCTACGAGCAGTACTTC CASSQDLARTYEQYF
TRBJ1-1 - - TRBV18 TGTGCCAGCTCACAGGTGGGGATTCAAATGAACACTGAAGCTTTCTTT CASSQVGIQMNTEAFF
TRBJ1-6 - - TRBV12-3/TRBV12-4 TGTGCCAGCTACCGGCACGGGGGTAATTCACCCCTCCACTTT CASYRHGGNSPLHF
TRBJ1-1 - few TRBV29-1 TGCAGCGTTGTCGGACAGAGTACTGAAGCTTTCTTT CSVVGQSTEAFF
TRBJ2-3 TRBD1 many TRBV12-3/TRBV12-4 TGTGCCAGCAGTTTGAGAGAGGGGGCGAGTATAGCAGATACGCAGTATTTT CASSLREGASIADTQYF
TRBJ1-2 - few TRBV7-2 TGTGCCAGCAGCTTAGCAAAGGGGCCCTATGGCTACACCTTC CASSLAKGPYGYTF
TRBJ2-5 - - TRBV6-1 TGTGCCAGCAGTCAGCGTCAATCCCATGGGGAGACCCAGTACTTC CASSQRQSHGETQYF
TRBJ2-3 - - TRBV2 TGTGCCAGCAGGTCGCCCCCTAGCACAGATACGCAGTATTTT CASRSPPSTDTQYF
TRBJ2-1 TRBD2 few TRBV9 TGTGCCAGCAGCGTGACTAGCGGGGAGTACAATGAGCAGTTCTTC CASSVTSGEYNEQFF
TRBJ1-1 - - TRBV12-3/TRBV12-4 TGTGCCAGCAGTTTTGGCCCAATGAACACTGAAGCTTTCTTT CASSFGPMNTEAFF